This TCR beta chain was sequenced for a study of human T cells and chemical hapten exposure. Sample time point: patch test 1, 2 weeks after DPC sensitization. Treatment reported: therapeutic diphenylcyclopropenone sensitization with weekly scalp DPC. Drawing of blood took place ahead of applying each patch test. This clonotype was picked up many times. Per the authors' pipeline: Samples held a median of approximately 96,000 TCRs, range 23,224–690,600. TCRdb analysed the RACE reads with MiXCR anew, one entry per CDR3 protein. TCRdb, not the original authors, processed these V and J calls. This sample carries 300,000 to 350,000 distinct CDR3 sequences, around 7% of them seen once, and the ten largest clones take 7.5% to 8.5%. Germline trimming cut 5 bases from V and 4 bases from J; bases unmatched to any gene: 7. The CDR3 contains 14 residues. Germline V gene lookup returns CDR1 MDHEN and CDR2 SYDVKM.

Sequences were derived from whole blood, sampled in connection with sensitization to the hapten diphenylcyclopropenone (DPC). This receptor was obtained from a woman younger than 35 with alopecia areata. Some clones in this sample may be carry-over from other donors' samples. V usage is TRBV28 and J usage is TRBJ2-5, with 7 bases matching TRBD1. CDR3 DNA: TGTGCCAGCAGTCGACAGGGAGAGTCAGAGACCCAGTACTTC. It specifies CASSRQGESETQYF.